The 27 T cell receptor beta chains below were found in one sample sequenced in a study of blood T cell repertoires in COVID-19. The method was immunoSEQ multiplex PCR; TCRdb's version includes in-frame clones alone and lacks a portion of them. This table has 90,000 to 120,000 clones, 85% to 95% appearing once. Sequenced input: peripheral blood. These receptors all come from a woman aged 25-40 years with acute or convalescent COVID-19.

The rearrangement joins TRBV6-5 to TRBJ2-7, with D maybe TRBD2 (6 bases). The germline V gene has CDR1 MNHEY and CDR2 SVGAGI. Trimming cost V 6 bases and J 2 bases, with 8 bases left between them. The CDR3 contains 12 residues. The DNA for the CDR3 is TGTGCCAGCAGCGCTAGCGCCTACGAGCAGTACTTC. This translates into CASSASAYEQYF.

The genes are TRBV11-3 and TRBJ1-1; 8 bases match TRBD1. The CDR3 is 15 residues long. V shed 0 bases and J 4 bases; nucleotides not matched to a gene: 4. CDR1 is SGHNT and CDR2 is YENEEA in the germline V gene. This CDR3 is CASSLEAGGFTEAFF. For the CDR3, the DNA is TGTGCCAGCAGCTTAGAGGCAGGGGGCTTCACTGAAGCTTTCTTT.

The CDR3 sequence is CASMWLREDGYTF. DNA of the CDR3: TGTGCCAGTATGTGGCTCCGGGAGGATGGCTACACCTTC. J is TRBJ1-2 and V is TRBV19, with D uncertain. There are 13 residues in the CDR3. V was pared by 7 bases and J by 6 bases, with 15 bases between. The V gene's germline CDR1 is LNHDA and CDR2 SQIVND (reference sequence).

V is TRBV6-5 and J is TRBJ2-7; D is unclear. V was cut by 4 bases and J by 1 base, with 8 bases left in between. The V gene's germline CDR1 is MNHEY and CDR2 SVGAGI. CDR3 length: 13 amino acids. The CDR3 protein is CASSLSRSYEQYF. CDR3 bases: TGTGCCAGCAGTTTGAGCCGGTCCTACGAGCAGTACTTC.

The V gene is TRBV28, the J gene TRBJ1-1, with TRBD1 as a possible D gene (5 bases). Trimming took 6 bases from V and 0 from J, leaving 11 bases between them. This CDR3 contains 14 residues. Germline CDR1 reads MDHEN; CDR2 reads SYDVKM. The CDR3 nucleotides read TGTGCCAGCAGGGCGGGACTTCTGAACACTGAAGCTTTCTTT. It specifies CASRAGLLNTEAFF.

The chain uses TRBV27 and TRBJ2-7; TRBD1 matches at 8 bases. The CDR3 contains 16 residues. Germline V lookup: CDR1 MNHEY, CDR2 SMNVEV (reference sequence). V shed 4 bases, J shed 2 bases, and the junction held 10 bases outside the gene matches. The CDR3 DNA follows: TGTGCCAGCAGTTACCTCGGACAGGGTCTTCCCTACGAGCAGTACTTC. It encodes CASSYLGQGLPYEQYF.

This clone was picked up a small number of times. The V and J genes are TRBV6-5 and TRBJ2-7; TRBD2 matches 8 bases. The CDR3 has 13 residues. V lost 4 bases to trimming and J lost 6 bases; unmatched junction nucleotides: 5. Per the germline V gene, CDR1 is MNHEY and CDR2 is SVGAGI. CDR3 coding DNA: TGTGCCAGCAGTTCCGGACTAGCAGGCGAGCAGTACTTC. This gives the protein CASSSGLAGEQYF.

CDR3 protein: CASSQAGGNEQFF. The CDR3 nucleotides read TGCGCCAGCAGCCAAGCGGGGGGGAATGAGCAGTTCTTC. This chain links TRBV4-3 with TRBJ2-1; TRBD2 aligns across 8 bases. The trim removed 1 base at V and 7 bases at J, leaving 0 bases unmatched. This CDR3 is 13 amino acids long. The germline gives CDR1 LGHNA, CDR2 YSLEER.

The chain combines TRBV27 with TRBJ2-7, with TRBD2 matching 9 bases. CDR1 MNHEY and CDR2 SMNVEV come from the germline V gene (reference sequence). The CDR3 loop spans 18 amino acids. V gave up 1 base and J gave up 3 bases; unmatched junction bases: 13. The chain's CDR3 is CASSLFRTSGRSVYEQYF. The CDR3 nucleotides read TGTGCCAGCAGTTTATTCAGAACTAGCGGGCGGAGCGTCTACGAGCAGTACTTC.

The V call is TRBV30, the J call TRBJ2-1, with 9 positions matching TRBD2. The J segment lost 6 bases and the V segment lost 0 bases, leaving 6 bases of the junction unmatched. The CDR3 consists of 15 residues. The germline V gene has CDR1 GTSNPN and CDR2 SVGIG (reference sequence). The CDR3 nucleotides read TGTGCCTGGAGTGTAACCAGCGGGAGGTTCAATGAGCAGTTCTTC. Its translation: CAWSVTSGRFNEQFF.

The table lists this clone with a count of one. This chain connects TRBV11-2 to TRBJ2-2; no firm D call. The V end lost 4 bases, the J end lost 1 base, and 13 bases lay between the germline ends. The CDR3 is 16 residues long. Germline loops: CDR1 SGHAT, CDR2 FQNNGV. The CDR3, as DNA: TGTGCCAGCAGCTCACTCCTTAGCAGGAACACCGGGGAGCTGTTTTTT. Its translation: CASSSLLSRNTGELFF.

This clone was found once. This chain links TRBV7-3 with TRBJ2-5; 7 nucleotides align to TRBD2. Trimming cost V 5 bases and J 3 bases; bases outside gene matches: 6. The CDR3 consists of 14 residues. The germline V gene has CDR1 SGHTA and CDR2 FQGTGA. The DNA of the CDR3 is TGTGCCAGCAGCCCAACCGGGACTAAAGAGACCCAGTACTTC. Protein product: CASSPTGTKETQYF.

In the case of this clone: Other DNA variants within this sample encode the same CDR3. V usage is TRBV15 and J usage is TRBJ1-1; 10 nucleotides agree with TRBD1. Germline values: CDR1 LNHNV, CDR2 YYDKDF (reference sequence). This CDR3 has 17 amino acids. The trim removed 4 bases at V and 4 bases at J, leaving 12 bases unmatched. DNA of the CDR3: TGTGCCACCAGCACTAGACAGGGGGCGTTATCGGGCACTGAAGCTTTCTTT. Its translation is CATSTRQGALSGTEAFF.

This clone was counted a few times. The chain carries TRBV7-9 and TRBJ2-5, with no clear D. Trimming pared 5 bases from V and 10 bases from J, leaving 11 bases between. Germline CDR1 and CDR2: SEHNR and FQNEAQ (reference sequence). This CDR3 has 11 amino acids. The CDR3 protein is CASSDGGDQYF. CDR3 nucleotides: TGTGCCAGCAGCGACGGTGGAGACCAGTACTTC.

In its sample, this clone was seen once. This chain connects TRBV10-1 to TRBJ1-5; D is ambiguous. Germline V gene lookup returns CDR1 WNHNN and CDR2 SYGVQD (reference sequence). The V and J ends lost 0 bases and 6 bases respectively, with 12 bases between them. This CDR3 has 15 amino acids. The CDR3 spells CASSESAGMGQPQHF. The CDR3 coding sequence is TGCGCCAGCAGTGAGTCAGCGGGGATGGGTCAGCCCCAGCATTTT.

The CDR3: CASSLSNQGQPQHF. For the CDR3, the DNA is TGTGCCAGCAGTTTATCAAACCAGGGTCAGCCCCAGCATTTT. The rearrangement uses TRBV27 and TRBJ1-5, with D maybe TRBD1 (5 bases). CDR3 size: 14 residues. V was trimmed by 0 bases and J by 6 bases, leaving 9 bases between them. Germline CDR1 MNHEY, CDR2 SMNVEV (reference sequence).

The rearrangement joins TRBV4-1 to TRBJ2-2; 8 bases align to TRBD1. CDR1 MGHRA and CDR2 YSYEKL come from the germline V gene. V was pared by 6 bases and J by 6 bases, with 3 bases of the junction left unmatched. The CDR3 contains 13 residues. The CDR3 DNA sequence: TGCGCCAGCAGACCACAGGGGGCCGGGGAGCTGTTTTTT. The encoded protein is CASRPQGAGELFF.

The CDR3 nucleotides read TGTGCCAGCAGCTTAGTCAAGGGGGTACTACATTTT. Amino acids: CASSLVKGVLHF. V and J are TRBV7-9 and TRBJ1-5, with D tentatively TRBD1 (6 bases). This CDR3 spans 12 amino acids. Trimming cost V 1 base and J 16 bases, with 14 bases left between them. Germline-derived CDR1 and CDR2 are SEHNR and FQNEAQ (reference sequence). Combining the CDR3 with reference TRBV7-9 and TRBJ1-5 gives the whole variable domain DTGVSQNPRHKITKRGQNVTFRCDPISEHNRLYWYRQTLGQGPEFLTYFQNEAQLEKSRLLSDRFSAERPKGSFSTLEIQRTEQGDSAMYLCASSLVKGVLHFGDGTRLSIL.

The V call is TRBV29-1, the J call TRBJ1-2, with 8 nucleotides matching TRBD1. Germline CDR1 reads SQVTM; CDR2 reads ANQGSEA. There are 14 residues in the CDR3. The V segment lost 6 bases and the J segment 7 bases; nucleotides outside the gene matches: 13. In DNA, the CDR3 is TGCAGCGTCGAAAGGACAGGGAAGGTCTCTGGCTACACCTTC. Amino acids: CSVERTGKVSGYTF.

This clone came up once. The CDR3 here is CASRRGRSYEQYF. CDR3 sequence (DNA): TGTGCCAGTAGAAGGGGGCGCTCCTACGAGCAGTACTTC. V gene TRBV19 combines with J gene TRBJ2-7; 7 nucleotides agree with TRBD1. This CDR3 has 13 amino acids. Germline V lookup: CDR1 LNHDA, CDR2 SQIVND (reference sequence). Losses at the gene ends were 6 bases for V and 0 bases for J; bases not matched to a gene: 2.

The rearrangement joins TRBV2 to TRBJ2-1; D is unclear. V dropped 6 bases and J dropped 3 bases, with 15 bases sitting between them. CDR1 and CDR2 (germline): SNHLY, FYNNEI. The CDR3 extends over 15 amino acids. CDR3 region: CASSLESVGYNEQFF. The CDR3 nucleotides are TGTGCCAGCAGCCTCGAAAGCGTGGGCTACAATGAGCAGTTCTTC.

The rearrangement uses TRBV7-8 and TRBJ1-6; 8 bases are a match to TRBD1. Germline values: CDR1 SGHVS, CDR2 FQNEAQ. The trim removed 7 bases at V and 5 bases at J, leaving 7 bases unmatched. The CDR3 spans 15 residues. The CDR3, as DNA: TGTGCCAGCACCCCGGACAGGGCTAATAATTCACCCCTCCACTTT. It is translated as CASTPDRANNSPLHF.

The chain recombines TRBV5-1 with TRBJ2-1; 9 bases fit TRBD1. This CDR3 has 14 amino acids. Germline V gene data show CDR1 as SGHRS and CDR2 as YFSETQ. J lost 7 bases, V lost 4 bases, and 6 bases had no gene match. For the CDR3, the DNA is TGCGCCAGCAGCAAACAGACAGGGGGTAATGAGCAGTTCTTC. Translation gives CASSKQTGGNEQFF.

The V gene is TRBV7-9, the J gene TRBJ1-4; D call uncertain. Trimming shortened V by 1 base and J by 13 bases, and 10 bases separated the two germline ends. This CDR3 comprises 12 residues. The germline gives CDR1 SEHNR, CDR2 FQNEAQ (reference sequence). The CDR3 reads CASSLEAGALFF. The CDR3, as DNA: TGTGCCAGCAGCTTAGAGGCAGGCGCACTGTTTTTT.

The V gene is TRBV5-1, the J gene TRBJ1-1; a possible D gene is TRBD1 (5 bases). Between the trimmed V and J ends, which lost 7 bases and 4 bases, there was a span of 20 bases. Germline CDR1 SGHRS, CDR2 YFSETQ. This CDR3 contains 15 residues. The CDR3 DNA reads TGCGCCAGCCTAGCGGGTCAGGGCGGGAGCACTGAAGCTTTCTTT. It codes for CASLAGQGGSTEAFF.

The chain employs TRBV5-1 and TRBJ2-1; 10 nucleotides line up with TRBD2. Germline CDR1 is SGHRS and CDR2 is YFSETQ. This CDR3 region has 16 residues. Germline trimming cut 6 bases from V and 8 bases from J; bases unmatched to any gene: 14. CDR3 in DNA: TGCGCCAGCACCCTAGGCAGCGGGAGGGCCATGGATGAGCAGTTCTTC. Its protein is CASTLGSGRAMDEQFF.

The chain combines TRBV9 with TRBJ1-5; possible D gene TRBD1, 5 bases. Germline CDR1 is SGDLS and CDR2 is YYNGEE. V lost 5 bases and J 9 bases, leaving 12 bases between the germline ends. The CDR3 runs 12 residues. The CDR3 spells CASSGGVGPQHF. The CDR3 bases are TGTGCCAGCAGTGGAGGGGTAGGGCCCCAGCATTTT.